This T cell receptor (beta chain) stems from a study of T cells in Graves' hyperthyroidism and ophthalmopathy. General study results and limits: Also found in blood were most expanded thyroid clonotypes above 0.001.

This CDR3 region has 14 residues. Per germline, CDR1 ENHRY and CDR2 SYGVKD. V lost 3 bases and J lost 5, with 14 bases in between. Out of roughly 10 ml of fresh peripheral blood came the PBMCs. What was amplified from RNA transcripts were TCR beta CDR3 regions. The HTBI primer set served for first-round RT-PCR of the TCR CDR3. One entry per CDR3 protein, called by TCRdb with MiXCR from the multiplex PCR reads. The sample has hundreds of thousands of distinct CDR3 sequences, 16% seen once. A remark on this clonotype: Its antigen remains unidentified.

The chain recombines TRBV10-3 with TRBJ2-7; D possibly corresponds to TRBD2 (6 bases). The clonotype originates from a woman aged 40 to 50 with Graves' ophthalmopathy. Sequencing used blood. The CDR3 DNA reads TGTGCCATCAGTGACAGCACTAGCTCTCACGAGCAGTACTTC. It specifies CAISDSTSSHEQYF.